This is a list of T cell receptor beta chains from one sample in a study of beta chain features in type 1 diabetes. The data were produced by immunoSEQ multiplex PCR, yet TCRdb's version contains in-frame clones alone and is incomplete. The profile shows just under 150,000 clones, roughly an eighth of them singletons. Sequenced sample: central memory CD4+ T cells from blood. The source of these receptors is a man aged 18 to 29 with type 1 diabetes. CDR3s include the opening cysteine and the closing phenylalanine or tryptophan.

>TRBV25-1|13|TRBJ2-7
CASSTEGWSEQYF
>TRBV4-3|14|TRBJ1-2
CASSHPGGAGGYTF
>TRBV9|14|TRBJ1-2
CASSRQTDLGGYTF
>TRBV25-1|18|TRBJ2-5
CASSEGRTSSPFQETQYF
>TRBV28|14|TRBJ1-2
CASSLYQGNYGYTF
>TRBV5-4|15|TRBJ2-2
CASSFDRGLGGELFF
>TRBV19|12|TRBJ2-2
CASSHNTGELFF
>TRBV30|15|TRBJ1-2
CAWSVWVSQSYGYTF
>TRBV7-7|15|TRBJ1-4
CASSPTVENNEKLFF
>TRBV6-1|13|TRBJ1-2
CASSATILYGYTF
>TRBV28|13|TRBJ2-7
CASSLWDSEEQYF
>TRBV13|15|TRBJ1-5
CASSLQGKSNQPQHF
>TRBV5-6|14|TRBJ1-5
CASSRWGGNQPQHF